This passage covers 2 T cell receptor beta chains from one sample sequenced in a study of cytomegalovirus exposure and HLA in healthy donors. TCRdb keeps only in-frame clones here, not all; method: immunoSEQ multiplex PCR. The sample has a few hundred thousand clones, roughly 88% seen once. The sequenced sample consisted of PBMCs. Source of these receptors: a woman in her thirties in good health and CMV-seropositive.

The genes are TRBV5-1 and TRBJ1-2; a possible D gene is TRBD1 (6 bases). This CDR3 is built from 13 residues. Germline CDR1 reads SGHRS; CDR2 reads YFSETQ. V was shortened by 1 base and J by 3 bases, with 7 bases between the two germline ends. The DNA for the CDR3 is TGCGCCAGCAGCTTGAAGGGGGACTATGGCTACACCTTC. It codes for CASSLKGDYGYTF.

The chain links TRBV30 to TRBJ1-3; D gene unclear. V was shortened by 4 bases and J by 0 bases, with 10 bases between the two germline ends. Germline V gene sequence: CDR1 GTSNPN, CDR2 SVGIG (reference sequence). The length of the CDR3 is 14 residues. The DNA for the CDR3 is TGTGCCTGGAAGGCGGGAAACTCTGGAAACACCATATATTTT. Encoded protein: CAWKAGNSGNTIYF.